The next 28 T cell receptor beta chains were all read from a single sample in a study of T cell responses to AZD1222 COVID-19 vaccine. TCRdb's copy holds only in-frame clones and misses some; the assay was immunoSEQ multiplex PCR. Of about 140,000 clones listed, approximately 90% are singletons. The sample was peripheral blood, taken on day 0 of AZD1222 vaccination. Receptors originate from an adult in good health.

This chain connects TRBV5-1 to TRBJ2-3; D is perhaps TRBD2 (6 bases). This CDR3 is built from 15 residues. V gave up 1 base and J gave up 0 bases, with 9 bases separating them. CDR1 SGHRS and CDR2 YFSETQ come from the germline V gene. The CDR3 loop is CASSLLSGSTDTQYF. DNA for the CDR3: TGCGCCAGCAGCTTGCTAAGCGGGAGCACAGATACGCAGTATTTT.

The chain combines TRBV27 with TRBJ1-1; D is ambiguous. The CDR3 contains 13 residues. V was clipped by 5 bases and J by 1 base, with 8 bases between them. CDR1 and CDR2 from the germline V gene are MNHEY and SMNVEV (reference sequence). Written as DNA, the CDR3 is TGTGCCAGCAGTGTGGATTGGAACACTGAAGCTTTCTTT. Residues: CASSVDWNTEAFF.

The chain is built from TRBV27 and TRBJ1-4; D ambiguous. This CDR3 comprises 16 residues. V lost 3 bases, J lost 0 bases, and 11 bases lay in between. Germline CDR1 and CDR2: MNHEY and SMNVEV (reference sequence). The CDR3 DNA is TGTGCCAGCAGTTTTCGCAAATTTGCAACTAATGAAAAACTGTTTTTT. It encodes CASSFRKFATNEKLFF.

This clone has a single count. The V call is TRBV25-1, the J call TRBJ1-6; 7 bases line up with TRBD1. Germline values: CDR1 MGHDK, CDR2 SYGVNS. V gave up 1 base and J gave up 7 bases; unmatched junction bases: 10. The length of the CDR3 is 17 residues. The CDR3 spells CASSEFGQARVNSPLHF. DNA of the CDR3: TGTGCCAGCAGTGAATTCGGACAGGCCCGCGTCAATTCACCCCTCCACTTT.

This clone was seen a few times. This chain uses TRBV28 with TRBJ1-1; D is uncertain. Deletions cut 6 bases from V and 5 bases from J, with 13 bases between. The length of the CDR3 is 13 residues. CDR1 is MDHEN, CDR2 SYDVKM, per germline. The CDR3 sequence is CASSLLYGTEAFF. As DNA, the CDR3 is TGTGCCAGCAGCCTTCTCTATGGGACTGAAGCTTTCTTT.

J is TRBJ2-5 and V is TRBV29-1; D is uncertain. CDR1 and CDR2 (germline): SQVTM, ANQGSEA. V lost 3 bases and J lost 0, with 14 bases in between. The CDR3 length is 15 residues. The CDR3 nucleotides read TGCAGCGTTGATGGATTGTCCGGAAACCAAGAGACCCAGTACTTC. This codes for CSVDGLSGNQETQYF.

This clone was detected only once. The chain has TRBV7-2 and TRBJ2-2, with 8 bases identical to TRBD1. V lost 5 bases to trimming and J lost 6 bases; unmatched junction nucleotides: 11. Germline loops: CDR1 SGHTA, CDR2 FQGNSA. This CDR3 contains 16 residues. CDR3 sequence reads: CASSRSGGPGSGELFF. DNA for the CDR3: TGTGCCAGCAGCCGTTCAGGGGGCCCTGGGTCCGGGGAGCTGTTTTTT.

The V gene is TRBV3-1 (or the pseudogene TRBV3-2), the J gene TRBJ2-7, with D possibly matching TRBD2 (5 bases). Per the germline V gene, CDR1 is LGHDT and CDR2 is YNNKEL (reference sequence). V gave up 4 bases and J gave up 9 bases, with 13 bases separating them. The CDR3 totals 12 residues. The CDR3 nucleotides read TGTGCCAGCAGCCGCCTAGGTGAGGGGCAGTACTTC. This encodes CASSRLGEGQYF.

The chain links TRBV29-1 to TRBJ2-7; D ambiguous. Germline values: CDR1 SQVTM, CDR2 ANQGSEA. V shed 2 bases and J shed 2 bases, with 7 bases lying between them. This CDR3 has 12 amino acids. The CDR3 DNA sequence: TGCAGCGTTGAAAAGAGTCCCTACGAGCAGTACTTC. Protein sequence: CSVEKSPYEQYF.

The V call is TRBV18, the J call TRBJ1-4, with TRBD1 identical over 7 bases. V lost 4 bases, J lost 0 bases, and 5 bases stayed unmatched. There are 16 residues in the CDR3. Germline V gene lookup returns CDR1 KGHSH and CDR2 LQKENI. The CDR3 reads CASSQGGAATNEKLFF. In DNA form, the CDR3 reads TGTGCCAGCTCACAAGGGGGCGCGGCAACTAATGAAAAACTGTTTTTT.

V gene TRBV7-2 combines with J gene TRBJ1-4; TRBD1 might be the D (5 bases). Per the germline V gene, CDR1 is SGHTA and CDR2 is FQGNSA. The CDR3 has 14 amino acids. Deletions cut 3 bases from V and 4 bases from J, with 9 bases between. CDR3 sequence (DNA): TGTGCCAGCAGCTTGGGGGGGATTAATGAAAAACTGTTTTTT. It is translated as CASSLGGINEKLFF.

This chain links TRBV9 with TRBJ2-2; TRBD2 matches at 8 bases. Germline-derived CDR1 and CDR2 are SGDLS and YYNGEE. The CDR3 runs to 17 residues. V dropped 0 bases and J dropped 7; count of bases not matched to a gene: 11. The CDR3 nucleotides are TGTGCCAGCAGCGTAGGGGTAGCGGGGAGGGTCGTCGGGGAGCTGTTTTTT. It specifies CASSVGVAGRVVGELFF.

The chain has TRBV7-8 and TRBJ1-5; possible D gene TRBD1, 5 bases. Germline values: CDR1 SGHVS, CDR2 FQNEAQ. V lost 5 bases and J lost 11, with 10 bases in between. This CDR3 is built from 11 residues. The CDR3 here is CASSVGESQHF. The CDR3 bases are TGTGCCAGCAGCGTAGGGGAGTCCCAGCATTTT. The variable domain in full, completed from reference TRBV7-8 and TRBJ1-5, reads GAGVSQSPRYKVAKRGQDVALRCDPISGHVSLFWYQQALGQGPEFLTYFQNEAQLDKSGLPSDRFFAERPEGSVSTLKIQRTQQEDSAVYLCASSVGESQHFGDGTRLSIL.

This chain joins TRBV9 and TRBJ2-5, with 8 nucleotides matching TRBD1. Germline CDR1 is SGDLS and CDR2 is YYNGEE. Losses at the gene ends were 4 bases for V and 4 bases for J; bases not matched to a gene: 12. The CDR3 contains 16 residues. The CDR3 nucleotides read TGTGCCAGCAGCCCCAGGACAGGGAGTTTGCGAGAGACCCAGTACTTC. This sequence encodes CASSPRTGSLRETQYF.

Written as DNA, the CDR3 is TGTGCCAGCAGCTTAAGCGGGGTCGGGAGGCCTACCTACAATGAGCAGTTCTTC. It is translated as CASSLSGVGRPTYNEQFF. This chain links TRBV7-3 with TRBJ2-1, with 7 bases that match TRBD2. V was pared by 1 base and J by 2 bases, with 11 bases of the junction left unmatched. Germline V gene data show CDR1 as SGHTA and CDR2 as FQGTGA. This CDR3 contains 18 residues.

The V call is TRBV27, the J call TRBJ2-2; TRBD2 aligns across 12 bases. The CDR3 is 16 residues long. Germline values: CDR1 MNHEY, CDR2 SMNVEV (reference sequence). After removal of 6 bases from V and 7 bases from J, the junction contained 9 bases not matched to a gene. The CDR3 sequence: CASSLSSGRAIGELFF. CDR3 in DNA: TGTGCCAGCAGCCTGTCTAGCGGGAGGGCCATCGGGGAGCTGTTTTTT.

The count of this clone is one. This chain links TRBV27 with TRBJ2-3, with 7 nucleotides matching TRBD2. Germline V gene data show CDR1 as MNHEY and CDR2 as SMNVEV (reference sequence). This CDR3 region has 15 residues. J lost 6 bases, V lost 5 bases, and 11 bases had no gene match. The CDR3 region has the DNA TGTGCCAGCAGTGGGTGGGGCGGGAGCGGTGATACGCAGTATTTT. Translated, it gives CASSGWGGSGDTQYF.

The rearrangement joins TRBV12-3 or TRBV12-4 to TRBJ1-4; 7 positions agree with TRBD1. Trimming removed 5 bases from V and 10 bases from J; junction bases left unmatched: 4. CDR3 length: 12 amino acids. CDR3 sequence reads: CASSVGQRKLFF. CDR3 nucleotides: TGTGCCAGCAGTGTGGGACAGAGAAAACTGTTTTTT.

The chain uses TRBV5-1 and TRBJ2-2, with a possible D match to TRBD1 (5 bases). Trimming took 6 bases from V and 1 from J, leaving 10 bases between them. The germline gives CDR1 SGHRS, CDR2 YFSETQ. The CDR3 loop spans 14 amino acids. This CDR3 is CASKGSRNTGELFF. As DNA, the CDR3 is TGCGCCAGCAAGGGGTCTAGGAACACCGGGGAGCTGTTTTTT. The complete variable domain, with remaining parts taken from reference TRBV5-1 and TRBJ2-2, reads KAGVTQTPRYLIKTRGQQVTLSCSPISGHRSVSWYQQTPGQGLQFLFEYFSETQRNKGNFPGRFSGRQFSNSRSEMNVSTLELGDSALYLCASKGSRNTGELFFGEGSRLTVL.

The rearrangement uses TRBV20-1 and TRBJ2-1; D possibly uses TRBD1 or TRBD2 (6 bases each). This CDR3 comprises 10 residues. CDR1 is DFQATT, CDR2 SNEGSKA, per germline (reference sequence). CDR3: CSGGHNEQFF. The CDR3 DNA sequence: TGCAGCGGGGGCCACAATGAGCAGTTCTTC.

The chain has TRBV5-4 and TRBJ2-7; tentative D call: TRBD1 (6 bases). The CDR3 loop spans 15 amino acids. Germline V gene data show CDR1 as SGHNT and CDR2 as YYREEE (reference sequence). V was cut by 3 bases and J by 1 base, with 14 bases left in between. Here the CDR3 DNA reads TGTGCCAGCAGCTACCCCAGGGGTAGGTCCTACGAGCAGTACTTC. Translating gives CASSYPRGRSYEQYF. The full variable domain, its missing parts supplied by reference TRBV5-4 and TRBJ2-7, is ETGVTQSPTHLIKTRGQQVTLRCSSQSGHNTVSWYQQALGQGPQFIFQYYREEENGRGNFPPRFSGLQFPNYSSELNVNALELDDSALYLCASSYPRGRSYEQYFGPGTRLTVT.

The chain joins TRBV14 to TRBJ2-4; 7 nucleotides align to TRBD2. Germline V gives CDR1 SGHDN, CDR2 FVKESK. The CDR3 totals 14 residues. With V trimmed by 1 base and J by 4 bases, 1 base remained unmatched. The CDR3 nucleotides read TGTGCCAGCAGCCAAGCTAGCGGAAAAAACATTCAGTACTTC. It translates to CASSQASGKNIQYF.

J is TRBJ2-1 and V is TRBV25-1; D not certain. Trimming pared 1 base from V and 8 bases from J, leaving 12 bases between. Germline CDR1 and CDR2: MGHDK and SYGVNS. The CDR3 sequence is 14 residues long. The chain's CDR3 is CASSEWSQIDEQFF. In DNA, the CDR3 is TGTGCCAGCAGTGAATGGTCCCAGATCGATGAGCAGTTCTTC.

CDR3: CASSQVGGRTSGSYDTQYF. CDR3 in DNA: TGCGCCAGCAGCCAAGTAGGGGGACGAACTAGCGGGAGTTACGATACGCAGTATTTT. The rearrangement links TRBV4-1 to TRBJ2-3; 11 bases are shared with TRBD2. V was clipped by 1 base and J by 6 bases; unmatched bases: 15. Germline lookup yields CDR1 MGHRA and CDR2 YSYEKL. The CDR3 contains 19 residues.

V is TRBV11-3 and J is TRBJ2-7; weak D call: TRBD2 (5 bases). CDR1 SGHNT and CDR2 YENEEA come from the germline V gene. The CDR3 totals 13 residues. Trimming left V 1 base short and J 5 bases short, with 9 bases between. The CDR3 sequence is CASSLGYGNEQYF. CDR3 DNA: TGTGCCAGCAGCTTAGGGTACGGGAACGAGCAGTACTTC. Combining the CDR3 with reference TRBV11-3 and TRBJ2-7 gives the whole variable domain EAGVVQSPRYKIIEKKQPVAFWCNPISGHNTLYWYLQNLGQGPELLIRYENEEAVDDSQLPKDRFSAERLKGVDSTLKIQPAELGDSAVYLCASSLGYGNEQYFGPGTRLTVT.

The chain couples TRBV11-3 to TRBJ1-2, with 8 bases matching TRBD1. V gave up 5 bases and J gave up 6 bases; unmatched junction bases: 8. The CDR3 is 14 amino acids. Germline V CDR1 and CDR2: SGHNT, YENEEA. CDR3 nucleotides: TGTGCCAGCAGCCGAACTCAGGGGGCGCATGGCTACACCTTC. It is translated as CASSRTQGAHGYTF. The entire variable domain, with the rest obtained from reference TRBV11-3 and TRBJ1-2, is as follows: EAGVVQSPRYKIIEKKQPVAFWCNPISGHNTLYWYLQNLGQGPELLIRYENEEAVDDSQLPKDRFSAERLKGVDSTLKIQPAELGDSAVYLCASSRTQGAHGYTFGSGTRLTVV.

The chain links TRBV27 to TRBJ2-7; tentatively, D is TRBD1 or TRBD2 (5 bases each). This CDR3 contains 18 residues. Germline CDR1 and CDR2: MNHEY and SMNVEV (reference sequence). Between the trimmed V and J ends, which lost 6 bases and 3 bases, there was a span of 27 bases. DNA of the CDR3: TGTGCCAGCAGCCCTCTCGTGAGGGGCTTCCGTCTAGGCTACGAGCAGTACTTC. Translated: CASSPLVRGFRLGYEQYF.

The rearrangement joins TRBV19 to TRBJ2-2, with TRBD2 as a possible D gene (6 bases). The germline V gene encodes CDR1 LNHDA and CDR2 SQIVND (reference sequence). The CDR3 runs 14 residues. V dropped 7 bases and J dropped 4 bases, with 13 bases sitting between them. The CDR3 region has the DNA TGTGCCAGTACTAGCGTCTCATTCACCGGGGAGCTGTTTTTT. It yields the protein CASTSVSFTGELFF.